The source of this T cell receptor (beta chain) is a study of shared clonotypes between healthy human individuals. Study at large: Per donor, CD8 memory used one plate, CD8 naive used two, CD4 memory used three and CD4 naive used three.

In the case of this clone: No antigen is known for it.

Only in-frame clones appear in the TCRdb table, and some are missing; sequencing was by immunoSEQ multiplex PCR. The sample holds approximately 500,000 clones; 90% to 96% are singletons and the top ten take about 0.064%. Overall study results and limits: Among donors, clonotype sharing was expected to be affected by sequencing depth. The study generally estimated greater richness for naive than memory subsets.

The source is a woman aged 25 to 39 in good health. Sequencing used naive CD4+ T cells sorted from blood. Subset indicated: CD45RA+ positively selected.

Here the CDR3 DNA reads TGTGCCAGCAGTTATCGGGAGGGAGAGACCCAGTACTTC. It codes for CASSYREGETQYF. The gene calls are TRBV27 and TRBJ2-5; 8 bases align to TRBD2. Germline values: CDR1 MNHEY, CDR2 SMNVEV (reference sequence). The CDR3 sequence is 13 residues long. V shed 4 bases and J 4 bases; nucleotides not matched to a gene: 2.